This note documents a single T cell receptor (beta chain) sequence. The V end was cut by 4 bases, the J end by 7 bases, with 16 bases between. The germline V gene has CDR1 SGHAT and CDR2 FQNNGV. This CDR3 contains 15 residues. The data derive from a study of blood T cell repertoires in COVID-19. Here immunoSEQ multiplex PCR was the method, and the copy in TCRdb shows in-frame clones only, minus some. Of 80,000 to 95,000 clones in the sample, about 86% were seen once. The sequence was collected from a man at least 80 years old with acute or convalescent COVID-19. J is TRBJ2-2 and V is TRBV11-2, with a possible D match to TRBD1 (7 bases). Sequences were obtained from peripheral blood. CDR3 loop: CASSYRQGGGGELFF. The CDR3 nucleotides read TGTGCCAGCAGCTATCGGCAGGGGGGAGGCGGGGAGCTGTTTTTT.